This T cell receptor beta chain was sequenced for a study of blood T cells in healthy people across ages. Study findings and constraints: As naive T cell percentage varied, TCR beta diversity correlated strongly with it. Among long-lived donors, naive CD4+ cells were more numerous and diversity higher than in aged donors.

For this clonotype: Its antigen is as yet unknown.

Total RNA, at least 5.5 micrograms per sample, came from PBMCs. Together with a sample-barcoded 5' primer, a J-beta primer mix was included in a second PCR lasting 7 to 11 cycles. Sequencing of every sample gave 3 million or more CDR3-containing paired-end reads. TCRdb recomputed calls from the 5' RACE reads with MiXCR, one row per CDR3 protein. In the table there are over 500,000 distinct CDR3 sequences, under 65% of which are singletons. The V gene lost 2 bases and the J gene lost 9 bases, with 11 bases spanning the gap. The CDR3 runs to 13 residues. The germline gives CDR1 DFQATT, CDR2 SNEGSKA (reference sequence).

The chain has TRBV20-1 and TRBJ1-6; D unresolved. The source material was blood. This receptor was taken from a woman at least 80 years old in good health. CDR3 region: CSARLSPASPLHF. The CDR3 DNA reads TGCAGTGCTAGATTATCCCCAGCTTCACCCCTCCACTTT.